The clone carrying this T cell receptor (beta chain) was seen repeatedly, ten times or more. What it recognizes is unknown. The sample comes from a study of T cells after posttransplantation cyclophosphamide. The related graft donor's blood sample was taken on the day of bone marrow donation. Libraries were prepared by immunoSEQ multiplex PCR; TCRdb keeps only in-frame clonotypes and omits some of them. This sample carries some 46,000 clones, none of them present only once. Notes on the study in general: Donor CD8+ memory clones often dominated recipient blood repertoires at later times. After PTCy, TRB diversity resembled that of CNI/methotrexate controls. Skin or GI-infiltrating T cells shared few TRB sequences with blood.

After removal of 3 bases from V and 5 bases from J, the junction contained 8 bases not matched to a gene. Per germline, CDR1 LNHDA and CDR2 SQIVND (reference sequence). CDR3 length: 17 amino acids. This receptor was taken from a man aged 40-49 years in good health, CMV-negative, and a related stem cell transplant donor. The chain recombines TRBV19 with TRBJ2-5; 14 bases match TRBD2. The sample was PBMCs. DNA for the CDR3: TGTGCCAGTAGTATGGGGACTAGCGGGAGTATGGCGGAGACCCAGTACTTC. Translated: CASSMGTSGSMAETQYF.